This TCR beta chain was documented in a study of blood T cell repertoires in COVID-19 (dated by TCRdb to about 2020). About the full investigation: Samples covering the acute and convalescent phases of COVID-19 were provided by collaborators in the United States, Italy and Spain. The prospective study material was composed of cDNA or gDNA derived from T cells, B-cell-depleted T cells, or PBMCs. Subjects who had been exposed to COVID-19, were actively infected with it, or had recovered from it provided the deeply sampled blood TCRbeta repertoires that made up the dataset. The repertoires were released in a freely available public database meant as a resource for research on the immune response to SARS-CoV-2. The samples were drawn from the first 160 participants of the ongoing ImmuneRACE study and from over 950 subjects provided by 6 global collaborators. Sample metadata almost always included a de-identified subject ID, COVID-19 status, age in years and sex. Where available, HLA class I and class II types were taken from metadata supplied by the sample provider and were not determined by assay-based typing.

Each collaborating institution followed its own protocols to collect whole blood in K2EDTA tubes. For TCRbeta analysis, collaborators shipped samples in one of three forms: frozen whole blood, isolated PBMCs, or DNA extracted from either of those sample types. Broader findings and caveats from the paper: The amount of clinical and demographic metadata varied by source and participant and was provided uncurated.

The immunoSEQ Assay, a bias-controlled multiplex PCR, was used to amplify TCRbeta CDR3 regions from genomic DNA. The authors' pipeline ran thus. Nucleated cell counts per sample were estimated from amplification of reference gene primers within the assay. To quantify the absolute abundance of each unique TCRbeta CDR3 rearrangement, sequence reads were collapsed and filtered. Productive Simpson clonality was computed per sample as the square root of Simpson's diversity index over productive rearrangements. TCRdb re-hosts the immuneACCESS table, in-frame sequences only. Its copies lack some clones; in the studies checked, an unresolved V gene accounts for under half of them, and the cause for the rest is not known. V and J calls and clone size are as listed in that table; D and trimming were resolved from the DNA. This sample lists around 70,000 clones; roughly nine tenths were detected once. Clones ranked in the top ten supply 6% to 8% of the sample.

From the cysteine through the phenylalanine, the CDR3 covers 15 amino acids. The only DNA kept is the CDR3, 45 bases in frame from the first base. The V and J ends are trimmed by 2 bases and 0 bases, leaving 8 bases between them. CDR1 and CDR2 are drawn from the germline V gene: ENHRY, SYGVKD. A few counts support this clone. Its antigen has not been determined. One base away there is no much larger clone; base qualities are not given. The TCR comes from a human donor in a cohort sampled during active COVID-19. Sequences were obtained from peripheral blood. The chain links TRBV10-3 with TRBJ1-5; a tentative D call is TRBD1 (5 bases match). The DNA is as follows: TGTGCCATCAGTGAGGGGACTCTTAGCAATCAGCCCCAGCATTTT. It codes for CAISEGTLSNQPQHF.